The 18 T cell receptor beta chains given below trace back to one sample, sequenced in a study of T cells after yellow fever vaccination. TCRdb fed the 5' RACE reads into MiXCR, producing one record per CDR3 protein. Here the sample spans 360,000 or so distinct CDR3 sequences, more than 9% being singletons. This specimen consisted of PBMCs, obtained on the day of the first yellow fever vaccination. The receptors were sampled from a young man who received the YFV17D yellow fever vaccine.

The rearrangement joins TRBV5-1 to TRBJ2-2, with D perhaps TRBD2 (6 bases). CDR1 SGHRS and CDR2 YFSETQ come from the germline V gene. The V gene lost 7 bases and the J gene lost 7 bases, with 20 bases spanning the gap. This CDR3 has 15 amino acids. The CDR3 DNA is TGCGCCAGCTCCGAGAACGGGGTGCGGGGCGGGGAGCTGTTTTTT. Translated: CASSENGVRGGELFF. The complete variable domain, with remaining parts taken from reference TRBV5-1 and TRBJ2-2, reads KAGVTQTPRYLIKTRGQQVTLSCSPISGHRSVSWYQQTPGQGLQFLFEYFSETQRNKGNFPGRFSGRQFSNSRSEMNVSTLELGDSALYLCASSENGVRGGELFFGEGSRLTVL.

The V and J genes are TRBV27 and TRBJ1-3; D unresolved. The CDR3 length is 13 residues. Germline CDR1 is MNHEY and CDR2 is SMNVEV (reference sequence). Trimming cost V 6 bases and J 2 bases, with 8 bases left between them. CDR3 DNA sequence: TGTGCCAGCAGCCCGGCCCCTGGAAACACCATATATTTT. Amino acid sequence: CASSPAPGNTIYF.

This clonotype was counted between two and nine times. The J gene is TRBJ1-2, the V gene TRBV20-1; D is perhaps TRBD1 (5 bases). The CDR3 length is 14 residues. The V gene's germline CDR1 is DFQATT and CDR2 SNEGSKA (reference sequence). V was trimmed by 6 bases and J by 0 bases, leaving 14 bases between them. CDR3 sequence: CSAVGGAANYGYTF. CDR3 in DNA: TGCAGTGCCGTTGGTGGGGCAGCTAACTATGGCTACACCTTC.

The chain joins TRBV3-1 to TRBJ2-7; D is ambiguous. V was cut by 1 base and J by 4 bases, with 11 bases left in between. This CDR3 is built from 14 residues. CDR1 is LGHDT, CDR2 YNNKEL, per germline (reference sequence). CDR3 bases: TGTGCCAGCAGCCAAGCACAGAGCTCTTACGAGCAGTACTTC. This sequence encodes CASSQAQSSYEQYF.

This clonotype was seen a handful of times. The rearrangement links TRBV6-5 to TRBJ1-2, with 8 bases fitting TRBD1. Germline trimming cut 4 bases from V and 3 bases from J; bases unmatched to any gene: 7. The germline gives CDR1 MNHEY, CDR2 SVGAGI. This CDR3 contains 15 residues. CDR3 DNA: TGTGCCAGCAGTTCCAGGGGGCGAATCGACTATGGCTACACCTTC. This sequence encodes CASSSRGRIDYGYTF.

The V and J genes are TRBV27 and TRBJ1-5; D remains ambiguous. The germline V and J ends were trimmed by 2 bases and 8 bases, with 10 bases remaining between them. Germline V gives CDR1 MNHEY, CDR2 SMNVEV (reference sequence). This CDR3 has 13 amino acids. The CDR3 DNA sequence: TGTGCCAGCAGTTTAGGTGTTCCAGAGCCCCAGCATTTT. Protein product: CASSLGVPEPQHF.

This clonotype appeared a few times. J is TRBJ2-5 and V is TRBV5-1; D is unclear. This CDR3 comprises 14 residues. CDR1 and CDR2 from the germline V gene are SGHRS and YFSETQ. Trimming took 3 bases from V and 0 from J, leaving 9 bases between them. CDR3 coding DNA: TGCGCCAGCAGCTCCCGCAGTGACCAAGAGACCCAGTACTTC. It yields the protein CASSSRSDQETQYF.

The chain couples TRBV6-7 to TRBJ2-7; D remains unclear. TRBV6-7 carries the ORF label, with uncertain function. This CDR3 is 15 amino acids long. The V end was cut by 4 bases, the J end by 4 bases, with 17 bases between. The CDR3 loop is CASSWAGPALYEQYV. The DNA for the CDR3 is TGTGCCAGCAGTTGGGCCGGGCCGGCCCTTTACGAGCAGTACGTC.

This rearrangement joins TRBV20-1 to TRBJ2-1; 11 bases are a match to TRBD2. CDR3 length equals 14 residues. Trimming took 6 bases from V and 3 from J; bases not matched to a gene: 4. Germline V gives CDR1 DFQATT, CDR2 SNEGSKA (reference sequence). CDR3 amino acids: CSAGLAGGYNEQFF. The CDR3 nucleotides read TGCAGTGCCGGTCTAGCGGGGGGCTACAATGAGCAGTTCTTC.

The chain recombines TRBV5-6 with TRBJ2-5, with 8 bases lining up with TRBD1. Germline V gives CDR1 SGHDT, CDR2 YYEEEE. The CDR3 runs to 15 residues. Germline trimming cut 1 base from V and 5 bases from J; bases unmatched to any gene: 7. The CDR3 bases are TGTGCCAGCAGCTTGCGGACAGGGACACGCGAGACCCAGTACTTC. This sequence encodes CASSLRTGTRETQYF.

The gene calls are TRBV3-1 and TRBJ2-5; 16 bases align to TRBD2. The CDR3 extends over 18 amino acids. The trim removed 4 bases at V and 3 bases at J, leaving 8 bases unmatched. The germline V gene encodes CDR1 LGHDT and CDR2 YNNKEL (reference sequence). This CDR3 reads CASSPLGLAGGPKETQYF. CDR3 in DNA: TGTGCCAGCAGCCCGTTGGGACTAGCGGGGGGGCCAAAAGAGACCCAGTACTTC.

The chain joins TRBV4-1 to TRBJ2-1, with D hard to call. The CDR3 has 18 residues. Trimming cost V 2 bases and J 4 bases, with 21 bases left between them. Per the germline V gene, CDR1 is MGHRA and CDR2 is YSYEKL. This CDR3 is CASSQKTHRAKIYNEQFF. CDR3 sequence (DNA): TGCGCCAGCAGCCAAAAGACGCATCGGGCGAAAATTTACAATGAGCAGTTCTTC.

The V gene is TRBV5-1, the J gene TRBJ1-6; 8 bases map to TRBD1. This CDR3 is built from 15 residues. Germline CDR1 and CDR2: SGHRS and YFSETQ. V shed 4 bases and J 10 bases; nucleotides not matched to a gene: 10. The CDR3 spells CASSQLDRGKSPLHF. The CDR3 DNA follows: TGCGCCAGCAGCCAACTCGACAGGGGTAAATCACCCCTCCACTTT.

The V and J genes are TRBV20-1 and TRBJ1-2, with no clear D. Germline assignment: CDR1 DFQATT and CDR2 SNEGSKA (reference sequence). The CDR3 runs 14 residues. V was cut by 0 bases and J by 6 bases, with 14 bases left in between. CDR3 DNA sequence: TGCAGTGCTAGAGATCTCCCCCCCCTGGATGGCTACACCTTC. This codes for CSARDLPPLDGYTF.

In its sample, this clonotype was seen many times. This chain connects TRBV4-2 to TRBJ2-1; 7 nucleotides match TRBD1. The CDR3 has 17 amino acids. J was trimmed by 6 bases and V by 0 bases; bases with no gene match: 11. Germline V gene lookup returns CDR1 LGHNA and CDR2 YNFKEQ. CDR3 sequence reads: CASSQDVGRGKTNEQFF. As DNA, the CDR3 is TGTGCCAGCAGCCAAGATGTGGGCAGGGGGAAAACCAATGAGCAGTTCTTC.

This clonotype was recorded a few times. V is TRBV11-2 and J is TRBJ2-5, with D hard to call. This CDR3 comprises 11 residues. Trimming left V 5 bases short and J 5 bases short, with 6 bases between. The V gene's germline CDR1 is SGHAT and CDR2 FQNNGV. CDR3 sequence (DNA): TGTGCCAGCAGCCGTTTGGAGACCCAGTACTTC. Protein product: CASSRLETQYF.

This clonotype was seen at least ten times. The V gene is TRBV7-2, the J gene TRBJ2-6; D is possibly TRBD2 (5 bases). CDR3 length: 16 amino acids. Trimming stripped 1 base from V and 1 base from J, with 8 bases between. CDR1 and CDR2 (germline): SGHTA, FQGNSA. The CDR3 is CASSLVSGSGANVLTF. CDR3 DNA sequence: TGTGCCAGCAGCTTAGTGTCGGGGTCTGGGGCCAACGTCCTGACTTTC. The full variable domain, its missing parts supplied by reference TRBV7-2 and TRBJ2-6, is GAGVSQSPSNKVTEKGKDVELRCDPISGHTALYWYRQSLGQGLEFLIYFQGNSAPDKSGLPSDRFSAERTGGSVSTLTIQRTQQEDSAVYLCASSLVSGSGANVLTFGAGSRLTVL.

This clonotype has just a few counts. V usage is TRBV5-1 and J usage is TRBJ1-5, with 7 bases identical to TRBD1. This CDR3 comprises 13 residues. The J segment lost 7 bases and the V segment lost 3 bases, leaving 4 bases of the junction unmatched. Germline CDR1 SGHRS, CDR2 YFSETQ. The CDR3 coding sequence is TGCGCCAGCAGCTGGGGGACAGACCAGCCCCAGCATTTT. This codes for CASSWGTDQPQHF.